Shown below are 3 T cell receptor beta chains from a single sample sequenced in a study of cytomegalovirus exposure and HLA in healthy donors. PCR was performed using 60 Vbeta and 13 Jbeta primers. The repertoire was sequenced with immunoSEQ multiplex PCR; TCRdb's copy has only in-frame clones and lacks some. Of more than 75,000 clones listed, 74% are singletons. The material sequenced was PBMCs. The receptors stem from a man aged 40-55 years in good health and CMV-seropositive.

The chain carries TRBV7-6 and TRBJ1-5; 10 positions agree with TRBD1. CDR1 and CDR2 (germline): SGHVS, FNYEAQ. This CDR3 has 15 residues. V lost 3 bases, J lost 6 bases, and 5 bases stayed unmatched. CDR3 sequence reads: CASSFGTGESQPQHF. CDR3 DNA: TGTGCCAGCAGCTTCGGGACAGGGGAAAGTCAGCCCCAGCATTTT.

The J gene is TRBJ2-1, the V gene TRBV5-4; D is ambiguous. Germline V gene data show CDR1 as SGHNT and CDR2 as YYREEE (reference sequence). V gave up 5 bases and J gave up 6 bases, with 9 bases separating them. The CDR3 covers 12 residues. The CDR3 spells CASSPTSNEQFF. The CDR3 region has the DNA TGTGCCAGCAGTCCTACCTCCAATGAGCAGTTCTTC.

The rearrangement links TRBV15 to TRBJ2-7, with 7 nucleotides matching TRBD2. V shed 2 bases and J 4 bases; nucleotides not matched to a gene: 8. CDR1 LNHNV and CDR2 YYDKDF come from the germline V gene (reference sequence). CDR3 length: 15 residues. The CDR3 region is CATSRPLGGIYEQYF. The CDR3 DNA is TGTGCCACCAGCAGACCATTGGGGGGGATATACGAGCAGTACTTC. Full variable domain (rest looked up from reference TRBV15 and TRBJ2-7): DAMVIQNPRYQVTQFGKPVTLSCSQTLNHNVMYWYQQKSSQAPKLLFHYYDKDFNNEADTPDNFQSRRPNTSFCFLDIRSPGLGDTAMYLCATSRPLGGIYEQYFGPGTRLTVT.